What follows are 25 T cell receptor beta chains derived from one specimen sequenced in a study of beta chain features in type 1 diabetes. No antigen has been assigned to these receptors. Study results and caveats: Significant though moderate, a shortening of TCRB CDR3s appeared in all four CD4+ subsets of Type 1 diabetes patients.

Reverse transcription of all isolated RNA meant that expressed TCRB transcripts were sequenced. The repertoire was sequenced with immunoSEQ multiplex PCR; TCRdb's copy has only in-frame clones and lacks some. The table has under 300,000 clones, approximately 15% seen once. The source material was naive CD4+ T cells from blood. These receptors came from a man aged 25 to 40 with type 1 diabetes.

This clone was picked up one time. The gene calls are TRBV18 and TRBJ2-1, with 8 bases aligning to TRBD2. CDR1 and CDR2 from the germline V gene are KGHSH and LQKENI. CDR3 length: 14 residues. V shed 6 bases and J 7 bases; nucleotides not matched to a gene: 8. This CDR3 reads CASSTEGGRNEQFF. The CDR3 nucleotides are TGTGCCAGCTCTACGGAGGGCGGGAGGAATGAGCAGTTCTTC.

This clone was detected a few times. The V call is TRBV6-1, the J call TRBJ1-1; tentative D call: TRBD1 (5 bases). Trimming removed 4 bases from V and 4 bases from J, with 10 bases in between. Germline lookup yields CDR1 MNHNS and CDR2 SASEGT. This CDR3 has 13 amino acids. The CDR3 DNA reads as TGTGCCAGCAGTGCAGGGTGGGGCACTGAAGCTTTCTTT. Residues: CASSAGWGTEAFF.

The chain joins TRBV27 to TRBJ1-4; 8 nucleotides line up with TRBD1. The CDR3 extends over 15 amino acids. CDR1 is MNHEY and CDR2 is SMNVEV in the germline V gene (reference sequence). Unmatched junction bases numbered 11, after V lost 6 bases and J lost 8 bases. The CDR3 DNA follows: TGTGCCAGCAGCCACCACAGGGGGGAGAGGGAAAAACTGTTTTTT. It specifies CASSHHRGEREKLFF.

This clone was found a few times. This chain links TRBV7-2 with TRBJ2-1; 8 positions agree with TRBD2. The junction had 3 bases not matched to a gene; V was cut back by 1 base and J by 4 bases. The V gene's germline CDR1 is SGHTA and CDR2 FQGNSA. This CDR3 contains 15 residues. The CDR3 spells CASSLVSGEYNEQFF. The CDR3, as DNA: TGTGCCAGCAGCTTAGTTAGCGGGGAGTACAATGAGCAGTTCTTC.

This rearrangement joins TRBV4-1 to TRBJ1-1; possible D gene TRBD1, 6 bases. The CDR3 extends over 16 amino acids. V lost 3 bases and J lost 0, with 14 bases in between. Germline V gene data show CDR1 as MGHRA and CDR2 as YSYEKL. The CDR3 DNA is TGCGCCAGCAGCCATCCCAAAGGACAGTTGAACACTGAAGCTTTCTTT. It translates to CASSHPKGQLNTEAFF.

CDR3 nucleotide sequence: TGCAGTGCACTGGGGGGGACTGAGCAGTTCTTC. Residues: CSALGGTEQFF. The chain joins TRBV20-1 to TRBJ2-1, with 7 nucleotides matching TRBD2. V was clipped by 6 bases and J by 9 bases; unmatched bases: 5. The CDR3 consists of 11 residues. The germline CDR1 and CDR2 sequences are DFQATT and SNEGSKA (reference sequence).

This clone was detected a few times. The chain links TRBV9 to TRBJ1-2, with D possibly TRBD1 on 6 matching bases. The CDR3 length is 13 residues. Trimming removed 3 bases at V and 5 bases at J, with 11 bases between. The germline gives CDR1 SGDLS, CDR2 YYNGEE. The CDR3 spells CASSEQGGYGYTF. DNA for the CDR3: TGTGCCAGCAGCGAACAGGGTGGGTATGGCTACACCTTC.

The rearrangement links TRBV29-1 to TRBJ2-2, with 10 bases that match TRBD2. There are 15 residues in the CDR3. CDR1 SQVTM and CDR2 ANQGSEA come from the germline V gene. V was pared by 5 bases and J by 0 bases, with 3 bases of the junction left unmatched. DNA for the CDR3: TGCAGCGTTAGGACTAGCGGTACGAACACCGGGGAGCTGTTTTTT. Protein: CSVRTSGTNTGELFF.

CDR3: CASSLSNGELFF. CDR3 in DNA: TGTGCCAGCAGTTTATCAAACGGGGAGCTGTTTTTT. The chain recombines TRBV28 with TRBJ2-2; no reliable D call. V was clipped by 1 base and J by 7 bases, with 4 bases between them. CDR3 length: 12 residues. Germline assignment: CDR1 MDHEN and CDR2 SYDVKM. Combining the CDR3 with reference TRBV28 and TRBJ2-2 gives the whole variable domain DVKVTQSSRYLVKRTGEKVFLECVQDMDHENMFWYRQDPGLGLRLIYFSYDVKMKEKGDIPEGYSVSREKKERFSLILESASTNQTSMYLCASSLSNGELFFGEGSRLTVL.

This clone was counted only a few times. The rearrangement joins TRBV5-1 to TRBJ2-1; TRBD1 aligns across 7 bases. Germline V gene lookup returns CDR1 SGHRS and CDR2 YFSETQ. CDR3 length equals 14 residues. V shed 0 bases and J 6 bases; nucleotides not matched to a gene: 3. The CDR3 DNA follows: TGCGCCAGCAGCTTGGAGACAGGGCTCAATGAGCAGTTCTTC. It yields the protein CASSLETGLNEQFF.

This sequence joins TRBV6-1 and TRBJ2-7, with TRBD2 matching 9 bases. The CDR3 is made up of 16 amino acids. Trimming cost V 3 bases and J 0 bases; bases outside gene matches: 6. CDR1 and CDR2 (germline): MNHNS, SASEGT. CDR3: CASSELAGPSSYEQYF. In DNA, the CDR3 is TGTGCCAGCAGTGAGCTAGCGGGACCTAGCTCCTACGAGCAGTACTTC.

This clone was counted between two and nine times. The rearrangement links TRBV5-5 to TRBJ1-1, with 8 nucleotides matching TRBD1. CDR3 length equals 14 residues. CDR1 and CDR2 (germline): SGHKS, YYEKEE (reference sequence). The junction had 9 bases not matched to a gene; V was cut back by 5 bases and J by 6 bases. The CDR3 sequence: CASSRTGTSAEAFF. As DNA, the CDR3 is TGTGCCAGCAGTCGGACAGGGACGAGTGCTGAAGCTTTCTTT.

The chain employs TRBV6-1 and TRBJ1-2, with D possibly being TRBD1 (6 bases). V was shortened by 3 bases and J by 4 bases, with 12 bases between the two germline ends. Per the germline V gene, CDR1 is MNHNS and CDR2 is SASEGT. The CDR3 runs to 14 residues. CDR3 protein: CASSDTGFSYGYTF. The CDR3 nucleotides are TGTGCCAGCAGTGATACAGGGTTTAGCTATGGCTACACCTTC.

This clone has only a few counts. The rearrangement links TRBV30 to TRBJ1-5; D is possibly TRBD1 (5 bases). Germline assignment: CDR1 GTSNPN and CDR2 SVGIG (reference sequence). V shed 5 bases and J shed 9 bases, with 14 bases lying between them. This CDR3 is built from 12 residues. The CDR3 DNA is TGTGCCTGGTTGACAGTCCCAGGGCCCCAGCATTTT. It is translated as CAWLTVPGPQHF.

This chain uses TRBV6-5 with TRBJ1-4; the match to TRBD1 covers 11 bases. The CDR3 extends over 14 amino acids. Germline lookup yields CDR1 MNHEY and CDR2 SVGAGI. V shed 6 bases, J shed 7 bases, and the junction held 4 bases outside the gene matches. CDR3 sequence reads: CASRTGTGGEKLFF. The DNA for the CDR3 is TGTGCCAGCAGGACCGGGACAGGGGGTGAAAAACTGTTTTTT.

This clone came up a few times. The chain uses TRBV5-1 and TRBJ1-5; D is possibly TRBD1 (6 bases). CDR1 and CDR2 from the germline V gene are SGHRS and YFSETQ. CDR3 size: 17 residues. V lost 0 bases, J lost 4 bases, and 17 bases lay in between. The CDR3 spells CASSLDSTGLENQPQHF. Here the CDR3 DNA reads TGCGCCAGCAGCTTGGATTCCACAGGGTTGGAAAATCAGCCCCAGCATTTT.

The chain recombines TRBV10-3 with TRBJ2-5; TRBD2 is a possible D gene (6 bases). V was clipped by 7 bases and J by 1 base, with 10 bases between them. Germline V lookup: CDR1 ENHRY, CDR2 SYGVKD. CDR3 length: 13 amino acids. The CDR3 DNA reads TGTGCCATCACCCGCGGGGCCCAAGAGACCCAGTACTTC. Translated: CAITRGAQETQYF.

J is TRBJ2-2 and V is TRBV21-1; whether TRBD1, the table's D call, matches the DNA was not checked. TRBV21-1 is labeled a pseudogene. The CDR3 is 18 residues long. The CDR3: CASSTDQGFEQNTGELFF. The CDR3 DNA sequence: TGTGCCAGCAGCACAGATCAGGGGTTTGAACAGAACACCGGGGAGCTGTTTTTT.

The rearrangement joins TRBV19 to TRBJ2-1; tentatively, D is TRBD2 (5 bases). CDR3 length equals 16 residues. Trimming removed 6 bases from V and 0 bases from J, with 15 bases in between. In germline, CDR1 is LNHDA, CDR2 SQIVND (reference sequence). CDR3 in amino acids: CASRYLDSSSYNEQFF. The CDR3 DNA reads TGTGCCAGTAGATATCTGGACTCGAGCTCCTACAATGAGCAGTTCTTC.

This clone was observed a handful of times. The chain employs TRBV9 and TRBJ1-1; D remains ambiguous. Trimming shortened V by 0 bases and J by 6 bases, and 9 bases separated the two germline ends. This CDR3 has 13 residues. CDR1 is SGDLS and CDR2 is YYNGEE in the germline V gene. CDR3 in DNA: TGTGCCAGCAGCGTAGCGGGAGGGTCTGAAGCTTTCTTT. The encoded protein is CASSVAGGSEAFF.

This chain joins TRBV18 and TRBJ1-2, with D possibly being TRBD1 (5 bases). This CDR3 is 13 amino acids long. Germline CDR1 and CDR2: KGHSH and LQKENI. V was cut by 1 base and J by 8 bases, with 11 bases left in between. The CDR3, as DNA: TGTGCCAGCTCACCACTACAGGATAGCGGCTACACCTTC. It translates to CASSPLQDSGYTF.

The V and J genes are TRBV30 and TRBJ2-2, with TRBD1 identical over 9 bases. The V and J ends lost 0 bases and 5 bases, in that order; junction bases with no gene match: 7. The CDR3 runs 16 residues. Germline CDR1 is GTSNPN and CDR2 is SVGIG (reference sequence). The CDR3 region has the DNA TGTGCCTGGAGTGTACTTGGGACAGGGTCGACCGGGGAGCTGTTTTTT. This sequence encodes CAWSVLGTGSTGELFF.

CDR3 nucleotides: TGTGCCAGCAGTACACAGGGATGGGAGCAGTTCTTC. Translation: CASSTQGWEQFF. This chain joins TRBV25-1 and TRBJ2-1; possibly TRBD1 for D (6 bases). The CDR3 runs 12 residues. V lost 5 bases and J 10 bases, leaving 12 bases between the germline ends. Germline V gives CDR1 MGHDK, CDR2 SYGVNS.

This clone has only a few counts. This chain connects TRBV25-1 to TRBJ2-7; weak D call: TRBD2 (5 bases). V gave up 6 bases and J gave up 0 bases, with 6 bases separating them. CDR1 is MGHDK and CDR2 is SYGVNS in the germline V gene. The length of the CDR3 is 12 residues. CDR3 coding DNA: TGTGCCAGCAGACGGGGCTCCTACGAGCAGTACTTC. It is translated as CASRRGSYEQYF.

This clone was seen a few times. The V gene is TRBV5-1, the J gene TRBJ1-2, with 7 bases lining up with TRBD1. There are 14 residues in the CDR3. The V segment lost 0 bases and the J segment 5 bases; nucleotides outside the gene matches: 4. From germline, CDR1 is SGHRS and CDR2 YFSETQ. CDR3 residues: CASSLDPGGYGYTF. The CDR3 nucleotides are TGCGCCAGCAGCTTGGACCCAGGGGGTTATGGCTACACCTTC. Full variable domain (remainder filled in from reference TRBV5-1 and TRBJ1-2): KAGVTQTPRYLIKTRGQQVTLSCSPISGHRSVSWYQQTPGQGLQFLFEYFSETQRNKGNFPGRFSGRQFSNSRSEMNVSTLELGDSALYLCASSLDPGGYGYTFGSGTRLTVV.